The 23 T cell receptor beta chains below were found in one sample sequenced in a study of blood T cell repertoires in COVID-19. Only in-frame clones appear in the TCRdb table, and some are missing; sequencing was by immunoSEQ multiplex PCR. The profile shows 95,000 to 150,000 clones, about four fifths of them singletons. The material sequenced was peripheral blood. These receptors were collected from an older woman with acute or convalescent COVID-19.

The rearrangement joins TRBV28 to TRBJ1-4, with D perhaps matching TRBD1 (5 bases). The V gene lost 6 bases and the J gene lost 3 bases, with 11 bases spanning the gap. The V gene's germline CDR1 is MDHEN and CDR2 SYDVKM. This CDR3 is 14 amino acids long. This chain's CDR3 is CASRSGSSNEKLFF. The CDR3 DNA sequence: TGTGCCAGCAGGTCAGGGTCCTCTAATGAAAAACTGTTTTTT.

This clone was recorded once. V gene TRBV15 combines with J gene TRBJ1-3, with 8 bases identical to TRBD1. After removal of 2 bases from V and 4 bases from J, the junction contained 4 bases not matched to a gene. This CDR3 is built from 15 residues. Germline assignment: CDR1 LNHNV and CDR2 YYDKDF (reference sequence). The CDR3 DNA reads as TGTGCCACCAGCAGACAGGGGGCGCGAGGAAACACCATATATTTT. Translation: CATSRQGARGNTIYF.

The CDR3 spells CASSSHPQGATTPLHF. The CDR3 DNA sequence: TGTGCCAGCAGCTCCCACCCCCAAGGAGCAACTACACCCCTCCACTTT. J is TRBJ1-6 and V is TRBV3-1 (or the pseudogene TRBV3-2), with D uncertain. The CDR3 is 16 residues long. V was clipped by 5 bases and J by 11 bases, with 22 bases between them. Looked up from germline, CDR1 is LGHDT and CDR2 is YNNKEL (reference sequence).

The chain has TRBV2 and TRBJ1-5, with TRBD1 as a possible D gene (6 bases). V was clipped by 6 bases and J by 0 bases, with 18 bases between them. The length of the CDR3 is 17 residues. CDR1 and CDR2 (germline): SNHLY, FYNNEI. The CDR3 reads CASRSGSGVNSNQPQHF. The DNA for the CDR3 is TGTGCCAGCAGGAGTGGATCAGGGGTCAATAGCAATCAGCCCCAGCATTTT.

CDR3 protein: CASSPGQGSSQPQHF. The CDR3 DNA reads TGTGCCAGCTCACCGGGACAGGGATCGAGTCAGCCCCAGCATTTT. V usage is TRBV18 and J usage is TRBJ1-5, with 9 bases identical to TRBD1. The CDR3 covers 15 residues. Looked up from germline, CDR1 is KGHSH and CDR2 is LQKENI. The J segment lost 6 bases and the V segment lost 3 bases, leaving 6 bases of the junction unmatched.

DNA for the CDR3: TGTGCCAGCAGCTTAGGGGGACTAGCGGGGTTTCGGACTTCCTACGAGCAGTACGTC. It specifies CASSLGGLAGFRTSYEQYV. V gene TRBV11-2 combines with J gene TRBJ2-7; 13 bases match TRBD2. CDR1 SGHAT and CDR2 FQNNGV come from the germline V gene. The CDR3 is 19 residues long. Unmatched junction bases numbered 10, after V lost 1 base and J lost 1 base.

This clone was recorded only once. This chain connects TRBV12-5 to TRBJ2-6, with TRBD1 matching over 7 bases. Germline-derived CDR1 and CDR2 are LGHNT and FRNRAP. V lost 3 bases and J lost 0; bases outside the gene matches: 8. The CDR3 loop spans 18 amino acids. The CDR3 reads CASGLLRDSLSGANVLTF. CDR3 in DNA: TGTGCTAGTGGTTTACTTCGGGACAGCCTCTCTGGGGCCAACGTCCTGACTTTC.

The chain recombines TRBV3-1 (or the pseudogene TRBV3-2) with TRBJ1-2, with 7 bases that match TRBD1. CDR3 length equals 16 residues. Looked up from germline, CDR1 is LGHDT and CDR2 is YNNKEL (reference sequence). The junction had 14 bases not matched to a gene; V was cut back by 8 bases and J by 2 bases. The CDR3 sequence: CASAPGTAGGNYGYTF. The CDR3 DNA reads TGTGCCAGCGCGCCAGGAACGGCAGGGGGAAACTATGGCTACACCTTC.

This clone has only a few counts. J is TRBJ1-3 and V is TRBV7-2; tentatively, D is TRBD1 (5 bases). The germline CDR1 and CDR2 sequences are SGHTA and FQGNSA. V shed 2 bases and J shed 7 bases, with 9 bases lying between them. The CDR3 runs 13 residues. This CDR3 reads CASSLTGSNTIYF. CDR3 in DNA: TGTGCCAGCAGCTTAACAGGTTCGAACACCATATATTTT.

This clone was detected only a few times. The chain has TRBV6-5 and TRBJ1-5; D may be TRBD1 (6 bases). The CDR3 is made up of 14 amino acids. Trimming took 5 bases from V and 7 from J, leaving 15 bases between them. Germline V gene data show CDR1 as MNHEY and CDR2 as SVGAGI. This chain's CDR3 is CASSPQEGGQPQHF. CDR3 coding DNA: TGTGCCAGCAGTCCCCAGGAGGGGGGGCAGCCCCAGCATTTT.

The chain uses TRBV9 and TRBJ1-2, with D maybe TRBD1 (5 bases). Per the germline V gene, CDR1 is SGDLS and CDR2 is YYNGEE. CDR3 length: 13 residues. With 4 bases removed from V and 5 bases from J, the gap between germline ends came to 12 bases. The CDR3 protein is CASSIPGSYGYTF. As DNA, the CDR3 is TGTGCCAGCAGCATTCCAGGGTCGTATGGCTACACCTTC.

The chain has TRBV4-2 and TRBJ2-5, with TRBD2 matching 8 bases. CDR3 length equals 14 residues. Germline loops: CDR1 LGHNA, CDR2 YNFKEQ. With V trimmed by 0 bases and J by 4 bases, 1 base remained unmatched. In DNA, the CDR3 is TGTGCCAGCAGCCAAGATACTAGCGGAGAGACCCAGTACTTC. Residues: CASSQDTSGETQYF.

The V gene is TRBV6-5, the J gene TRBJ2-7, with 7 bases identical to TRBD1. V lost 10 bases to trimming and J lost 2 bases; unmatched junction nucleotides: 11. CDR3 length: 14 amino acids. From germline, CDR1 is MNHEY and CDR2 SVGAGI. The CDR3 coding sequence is TGTGCCACTACTACCCGGACAGGAACCTACGAGCAGTACGTC. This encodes CATTTRTGTYEQYV.

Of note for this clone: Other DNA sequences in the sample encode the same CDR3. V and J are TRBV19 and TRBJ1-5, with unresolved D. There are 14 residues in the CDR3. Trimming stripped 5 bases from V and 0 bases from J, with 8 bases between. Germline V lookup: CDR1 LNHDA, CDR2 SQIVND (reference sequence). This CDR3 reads CASSPTGSNQPQHF. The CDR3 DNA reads TGTGCCAGTAGTCCGACGGGTAGCAATCAGCCCCAGCATTTT.

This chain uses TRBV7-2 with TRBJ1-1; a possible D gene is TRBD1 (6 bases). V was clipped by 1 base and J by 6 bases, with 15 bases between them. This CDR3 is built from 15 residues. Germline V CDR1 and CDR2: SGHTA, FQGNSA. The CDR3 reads CASSLVGQGISEAFF. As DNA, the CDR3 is TGTGCCAGCAGCTTAGTAGGTCAGGGGATATCTGAAGCTTTCTTT.

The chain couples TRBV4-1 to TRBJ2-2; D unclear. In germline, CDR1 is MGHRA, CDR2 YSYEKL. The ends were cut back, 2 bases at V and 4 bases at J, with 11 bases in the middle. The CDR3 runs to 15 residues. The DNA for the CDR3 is TGCGCCAGCAGCCAACTTTCGGCGGTCACCGGGGAGCTGTTTTTT. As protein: CASSQLSAVTGELFF.

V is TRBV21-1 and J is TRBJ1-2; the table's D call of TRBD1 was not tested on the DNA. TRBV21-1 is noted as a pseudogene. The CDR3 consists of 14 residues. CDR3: CASSSQGEGYGYTF. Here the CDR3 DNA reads TGTGCCAGCAGCAGCCAGGGGGAAGGGTATGGCTACACCTTC.

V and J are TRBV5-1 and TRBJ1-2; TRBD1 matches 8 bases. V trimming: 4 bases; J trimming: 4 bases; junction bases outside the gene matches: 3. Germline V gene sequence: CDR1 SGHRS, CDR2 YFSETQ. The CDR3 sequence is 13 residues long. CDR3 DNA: TGCGCCAGCAGCGAAGGGACAGGCTATGGCTACACCTTC. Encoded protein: CASSEGTGYGYTF.

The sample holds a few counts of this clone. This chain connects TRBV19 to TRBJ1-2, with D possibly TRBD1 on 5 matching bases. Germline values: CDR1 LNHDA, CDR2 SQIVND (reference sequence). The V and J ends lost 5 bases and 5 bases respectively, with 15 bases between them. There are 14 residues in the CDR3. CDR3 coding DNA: TGTGCCAGTAGTTTGGGGACTACACAATATGGCTACACCTTC. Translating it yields CASSLGTTQYGYTF.

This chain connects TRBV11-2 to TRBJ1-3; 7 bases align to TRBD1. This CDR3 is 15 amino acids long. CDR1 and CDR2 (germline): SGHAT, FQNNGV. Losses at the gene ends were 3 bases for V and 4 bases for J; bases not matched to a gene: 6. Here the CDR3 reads CASSLTGMSGNTIYF. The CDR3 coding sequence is TGTGCCAGCAGCTTGACAGGGATGTCAGGAAACACCATATATTTT.

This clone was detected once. The CDR3 reads CATSRDGGQGGDGYTF. CDR3 nucleotide sequence: TGTGCCACCAGCAGAGATGGAGGGCAGGGGGGCGATGGCTACACCTTC. This rearrangement joins TRBV15 to TRBJ1-2, with TRBD1 identical over 7 bases. Germline CDR1 reads LNHNV; CDR2 reads YYDKDF (reference sequence). The CDR3 runs to 16 residues. V lost 0 bases, J lost 6 bases, and 10 bases stayed unmatched.

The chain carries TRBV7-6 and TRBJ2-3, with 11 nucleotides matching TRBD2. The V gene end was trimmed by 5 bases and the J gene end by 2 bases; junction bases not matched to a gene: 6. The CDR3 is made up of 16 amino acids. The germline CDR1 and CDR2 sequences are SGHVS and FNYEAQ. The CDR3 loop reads CASSPETSGVTDTQYF. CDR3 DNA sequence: TGTGCCAGCAGCCCCGAGACTAGCGGGGTCACAGATACGCAGTATTTT. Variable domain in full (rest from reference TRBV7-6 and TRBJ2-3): GAGVSQSPRYKVTKRGQDVALRCDPISGHVSLYWYRQALGQGPEFLTYFNYEAQQDKSGLPNDRFSAERPEGSISTLTIQRTEQRDSAMYRCASSPETSGVTDTQYFGPGTRLTVL.

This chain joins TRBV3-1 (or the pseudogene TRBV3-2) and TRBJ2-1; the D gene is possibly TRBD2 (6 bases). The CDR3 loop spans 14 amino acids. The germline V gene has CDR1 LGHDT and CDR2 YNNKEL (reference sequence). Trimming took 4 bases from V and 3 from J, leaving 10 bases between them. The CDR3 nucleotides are TGTGCCAGCAGCCTAGAGGGAGGCTACAATGAGCAGTTCTTC. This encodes CASSLEGGYNEQFF.